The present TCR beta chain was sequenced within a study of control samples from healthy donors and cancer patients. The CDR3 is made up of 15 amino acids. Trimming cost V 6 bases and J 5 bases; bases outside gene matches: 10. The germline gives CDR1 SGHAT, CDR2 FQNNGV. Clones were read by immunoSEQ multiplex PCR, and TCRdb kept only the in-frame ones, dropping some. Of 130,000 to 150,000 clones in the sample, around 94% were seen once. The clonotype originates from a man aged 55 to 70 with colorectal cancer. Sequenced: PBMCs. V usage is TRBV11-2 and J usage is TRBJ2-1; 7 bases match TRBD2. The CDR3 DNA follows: TGTGCCAGCAGACGATCTGGGGGACTAAACAATGAGCAGTTCTTC. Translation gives CASRRSGGLNNEQFF.